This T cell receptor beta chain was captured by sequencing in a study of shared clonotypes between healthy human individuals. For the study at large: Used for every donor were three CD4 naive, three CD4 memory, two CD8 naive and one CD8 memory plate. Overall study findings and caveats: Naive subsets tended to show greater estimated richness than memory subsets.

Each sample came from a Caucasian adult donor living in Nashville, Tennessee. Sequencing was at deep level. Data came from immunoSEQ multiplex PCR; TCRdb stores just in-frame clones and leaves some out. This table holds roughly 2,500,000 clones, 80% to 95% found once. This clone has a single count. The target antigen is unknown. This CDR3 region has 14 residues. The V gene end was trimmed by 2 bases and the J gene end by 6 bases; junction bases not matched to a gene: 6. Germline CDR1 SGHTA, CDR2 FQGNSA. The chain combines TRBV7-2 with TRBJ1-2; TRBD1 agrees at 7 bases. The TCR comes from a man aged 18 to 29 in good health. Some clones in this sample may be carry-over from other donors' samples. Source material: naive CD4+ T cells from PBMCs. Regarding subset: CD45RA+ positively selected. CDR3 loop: CASSLMTTGHGYTF. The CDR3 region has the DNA TGTGCCAGCAGCTTAATGACGACAGGGCATGGCTACACCTTC.